This TCR beta chain was profiled in a study of response to subunit inactivated influenza vaccine. Findings and caveats of the study: Every seasonal influenza vaccination brings in few new T cells, the authors suggested.

Points on this clonotype: Its matching antigen is unknown.

One entry per CDR3 protein, called by TCRdb with MiXCR from the RT-PCR reads. In the table there are around 480,000 distinct CDR3 sequences, roughly 11% of which are singletons. V lost 5 bases, J lost 4 bases, and 6 bases stayed unmatched. CDR3 length: 16 residues. Germline loops: CDR1 DFQATT, CDR2 SNEGSKA (reference sequence). The sample here was PBMCs from blood, taken roughly 6 weeks after vaccination. This chain links TRBV20-1 with TRBJ2-1; 15 bases are a match to TRBD2. The receptor was isolated from a man aged 50-60 years who received an inactivated influenza vaccine. The CDR3 DNA sequence: TGCAGTGCTTCAGGACTAGCGGGAGGGCCTTACAATGAGCAGTTCTTC. This encodes CSASGLAGGPYNEQFF.